What follows is one T cell receptor (beta chain) and its context. The sample is drawn from a study of blood T cell repertoires in COVID-19. Study-wide background: Spain, Italy and the United States supplied samples that represented acute and convalescent COVID-19. T cells, B-cell-depleted T cells, or PBMCs supplied cDNA or gDNA.

Original analysis: By means of reference gene primer amplification, nucleated cell counts were estimated. Profiling relied on immunoSEQ multiplex PCR, and the TCRdb table lists in-frame clones only, not all of them. Clone size and the V and J calls come from that table; the DNA yielded D and trimming. This sample has some 180,000 clones; over 75% occur once, and the top ten carry 2.5% to 3.5%. The V segment lost 4 bases and the J segment 9 bases; nucleotides outside the gene matches: 10. Germline V gene sequence: CDR1 SGHDT, CDR2 YYEEEE. CDR3 size: 16 residues. Sequenced sample: peripheral blood. This receptor was identified in a woman at least 80 years old with active or convalescent COVID-19. This rearrangement joins TRBV5-6 to TRBJ1-6, with 10 bases identical to TRBD1. This CDR3 is CASSPLGDRGTSPLHF. In DNA, the CDR3 is TGTGCCAGCAGCCCTCTGGGGGACAGGGGTACTTCACCCCTCCACTTT. Supplemented by reference TRBV5-6 and TRBJ1-6, the full variable domain reads DAGVTQSPTHLIKTRGQQVTLRCSPKSGHDTVSWYQQALGQGPQFIFQYYEEEERQRGNFPDRFSGHQFPNYSSELNVNALLLGDSALYLCASSPLGDRGTSPLHFGNGTRLTVT.